The clone carrying this T cell receptor (beta chain) was detected many times. No antigen is known for it. It was by quantitative 5'-RACE with molecular barcodes that TCR beta libraries were made. TCRdb independently ran MiXCR on the 5' RACE reads; one entry per CDR3 protein. This table holds 190,000 or so distinct CDR3 sequences, 9.5% to 15% found once. The data are from a study of CD8 T cells in ankylosing spondylitis. Notes on the study in general: Earlier literature documents some of the motif variants in reactive arthritis synovial fluid and blood. Several highly homologous variants formed a TCR beta motif that appeared characteristic of ankylosing spondylitis blood. From matched ankylosing spondylitis synovial fluid, disease-linked clones were reportedly recovered at significantly enriched levels.

Source material: blood, either unsorted or a sorted T cell fraction (not recorded which). This TCR derives from a male donor with ankylosing spondylitis or in good health (not recorded which).

The CDR3 DNA is TGCGCCAGCAGCCAAGTTGCCTTTTCTAGCACAGATACGCAGTATTTT. Encoded protein: CASSQVAFSSTDTQYF. This chain links TRBV4-1 with TRBJ2-3; D gene unclear. Trimming pared 1 base from V and 0 bases from J, leaving 11 bases between. The V gene's germline CDR1 is MGHRA and CDR2 YSYEKL. The CDR3 is made up of 16 amino acids.